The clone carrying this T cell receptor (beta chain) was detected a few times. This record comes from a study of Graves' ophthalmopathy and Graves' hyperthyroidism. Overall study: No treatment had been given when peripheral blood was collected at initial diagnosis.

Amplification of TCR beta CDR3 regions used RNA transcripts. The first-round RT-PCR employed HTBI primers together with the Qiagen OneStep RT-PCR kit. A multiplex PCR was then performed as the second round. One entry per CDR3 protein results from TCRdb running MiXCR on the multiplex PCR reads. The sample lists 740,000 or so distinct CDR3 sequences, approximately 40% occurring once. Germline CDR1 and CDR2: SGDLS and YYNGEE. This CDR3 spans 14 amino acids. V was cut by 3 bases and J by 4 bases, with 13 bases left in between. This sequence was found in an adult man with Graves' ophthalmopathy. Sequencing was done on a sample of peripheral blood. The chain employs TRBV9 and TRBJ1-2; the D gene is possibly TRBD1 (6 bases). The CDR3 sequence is CASSARSTGYGYTF. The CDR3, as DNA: TGTGCCAGCAGCGCCCGATCGACAGGCTATGGCTACACCTTC.